A selection of T cell receptor beta chains follows, all from one sample in a study of T cell responses to AZD1222 COVID-19 vaccine. The method was immunoSEQ multiplex PCR; TCRdb's version includes in-frame clones alone and lacks a portion of them. The table lists some 31,000 clones, 88% of them singletons. The sample consisted of peripheral blood, taken 28 days after the second AZD1222 dose. The receptors were gathered from an adult who received the AZD1222 COVID-19 vaccine. CDR3s include the opening cysteine and the closing phenylalanine or tryptophan. Each record gives: clone size, V gene, CDR3 protein. Expanded clones get a size class; other rows say once, few or many, or leave the size out.

-	TRBV29-1	CSVFGQDTYEQYF
-	TRBV11-2	CASSLEVGGGYTF
-	TRBV7-2	CASSQRGQANEKLFF
-	TRBV4-3	CASSQGLGTGGYEQYF
-	TRBV12-3/TRBV12-4	CASSTDTSGAQFF
-	TRBV12-3/TRBV12-4	CASSLGGAYGYTF
-	TRBV18	CASSPPNPGRNVNEQFF
-	TRBV15	CATSRGDSVGVEKLFF
-	TRBV12-3/TRBV12-4	CASSLELQGQYF
once	TRBV20-1	CSATGHYGYTF
-	TRBV5-1	CASTTVGSTDTQYF
-	TRBV7-9	CASSHRTGPKLFF
-	TRBV10-3	CATTANYGYTF
-	TRBV27	CASSPGQGAYYGYTF
-	TRBV6-5	CASGRPGANVLTF
-	TRBV9	CASSSHTNRDLYGYTF
-	TRBV29-1	CSGRDSGGGNTEAFF
-	TRBV2	CASSNRESGELFF
once	TRBV19	CASSGAQGNTIYF
-	TRBV5-1	CASSPRLAEGYEQYF
-	TRBV7-3	CASSSRPSRQETQYF
-	TRBV2	CASSKTGAANQPQHF
-	TRBV2	CASSEVGQGLLDTQYF
-	TRBV4-3	CASSQVGRTSGVDEQFF
-	TRBV6-5	CASTHRRSDEKLFF
once	TRBV7-9	CASSPPGGTGAFF
once	TRBV7-8	CASSSAGGNEKLFF
-	TRBV5-4	CASSKTGLSSYEQYF
few	TRBV19	CASTHPPGDGNTIYF
once	TRBV5-1	CASSLEPGINSPLHF
-	TRBV6-2/TRBV6-3	CASSYQVTTGELFF
-	TRBV7-7	CASSSTGHQETQYF
-	TRBV11-3	CASSLNQGATEAFF
-	TRBV7-9	CASRFMQGANTEAFF
-	TRBV7-8	CASSPNTGGLGQPQHF
-	TRBV10-3	CAISEGSQGQPQHF
-	TRBV7-9	CASSLGWNNYGYTF
-	TRBV28	CASTPAGTEYEQYF